This T cell receptor (beta chain) was sequenced for a study of blood T cell repertoires in COVID-19. The V gene end was trimmed by 3 bases and the J gene end by 7 bases; junction bases not matched to a gene: 13. CDR1 and CDR2 (germline): MGHRA, YSYEKL. CDR3 size: 17 residues. Profiled with immunoSEQ multiplex PCR; TCRdb holds only in-frame clones, not every one. This table has fewer than 400,000 clones, about 87% appearing once. Recovered participants had two consecutive negative NP/OP PCR tests, healthcare professional clearance, or symptom resolution. The genes are TRBV4-1 and TRBJ2-1, with 9 bases fitting TRBD1. This clonotype was obtained from a man aged 25-40 years who had recovered from COVID-19. Sequenced input: PBMCs or T cells enriched from blood (not recorded which). The CDR3 sequence: CASSHNFGTGLGNEQFF. In DNA, the CDR3 is TGCGCCAGCAGCCATAATTTTGGGACAGGGCTAGGGAATGAGCAGTTCTTC.